Below, 19 T cell receptor beta chains from the same sample are listed, as sequenced in a study of blood T cell repertoires in COVID-19. The data were produced by immunoSEQ multiplex PCR, yet TCRdb's version contains in-frame clones alone and is incomplete. The sample lists hundreds of thousands of clones, about 90% occurring once. Sequencing input: peripheral blood. The receptors originated from a woman aged 18-29 years who had recovered from COVID-19.

In DNA form, the CDR3 reads TGCGCCAGCAGCCATCCCAGCGGGAGTAGGGGCGGGAATGAGCAGTTCTTC. Protein: CASSHPSGSRGGNEQFF. The V gene is TRBV4-1, the J gene TRBJ2-1, with 8 bases matching TRBD2. CDR3 size: 17 residues. The V gene end was trimmed by 3 bases and the J gene end by 7 bases; junction bases not matched to a gene: 14. Per the germline V gene, CDR1 is MGHRA and CDR2 is YSYEKL.

The J gene is TRBJ2-7, the V gene TRBV6-6; TRBD2 agrees at 7 bases. With V trimmed by 9 bases and J by 3 bases, 2 bases remained unmatched. This CDR3 has 11 residues. Per the germline V gene, CDR1 is MNHNY and CDR2 is SVGAGI (reference sequence). CDR3 residues: CASGLDYEQYV. The DNA of the CDR3 is TGTGCCAGTGGACTAGACTACGAGCAGTACGTC.

The chain uses TRBV11-2 and TRBJ1-1; a possible D gene is TRBD1 (6 bases). The CDR3 is 15 amino acids. Per the germline V gene, CDR1 is SGHAT and CDR2 is FQNNGV. V shed 2 bases and J shed 5 bases, with 15 bases lying between them. This chain's CDR3 is CASSLNAGAGTEAFF. The CDR3 nucleotides read TGTGCCAGCAGCTTAAATGCGGGGGCTGGAACTGAAGCTTTCTTT.

The chain couples TRBV21-1 to TRBJ1-1; TRBD1, the table's D call, lacks a check against the DNA. TRBV21-1 is labeled a pseudogene. The CDR3 runs to 19 residues. CDR3 nucleotides: TGTGCCAGCAGCAAAGGGCGCGAGGACAGGGGGCATGGGGACACTGAAGCTTTCTTT. Its protein is CASSKGREDRGHGDTEAFF.

The CDR3 reads CASSQDLNRLADTQYF. Here the CDR3 DNA reads TGCGCCAGCAGCCAAGATTTAAACAGGCTGGCAGATACGCAGTATTTT. The gene calls are TRBV4-3 and TRBJ2-3; D is perhaps TRBD1 (5 bases). The CDR3 spans 16 residues. V dropped 0 bases and J dropped 4 bases, with 14 bases sitting between them. Germline CDR1 is LGHNA and CDR2 is YSLEER.

The rearrangement uses TRBV5-4 and TRBJ1-2; 9 bases are shared with TRBD1. CDR3 length: 16 residues. The germline CDR1 and CDR2 sequences are SGHNT and YYREEE (reference sequence). Germline trimming cut 4 bases from V and 5 bases from J; bases unmatched to any gene: 12. The CDR3 bases are TGTGCCAGCAGCGAATCCGGGACAGGGTTTTTATATGGCTACACCTTC. Amino acids: CASSESGTGFLYGYTF.

The chain carries TRBV27 and TRBJ1-1, with D possibly TRBD1 on 5 matching bases. CDR3 length: 15 residues. Germline values: CDR1 MNHEY, CDR2 SMNVEV (reference sequence). The V and J ends lost 1 base and 0 bases respectively, with 9 bases between them. CDR3 amino acids: CASSLFRGVNTEAFF. The DNA of the CDR3 is TGTGCCAGCAGTTTATTCCGGGGGGTGAACACTGAAGCTTTCTTT.

The V and J genes are TRBV11-3 and TRBJ2-7; 8 nucleotides match TRBD2. The CDR3 totals 16 residues. CDR1 and CDR2 (germline): SGHNT, YENEEA. V shed 0 bases and J 1 base; nucleotides not matched to a gene: 5. The CDR3 nucleotides read TGTGCCAGCAGCTTAGATCGGGGGGGTCCTTCCTACGAGCAGTACGTC. It specifies CASSLDRGGPSYEQYV.

This clone was picked up one time. The CDR3 nucleotides read TGTGCCAGCAGTGACAGGGGGCAAGAAAAACTGTTTTTT. Translated: CASSDRGQEKLFF. The rearrangement joins TRBV6-4 to TRBJ1-4; TRBD1 aligns across 7 bases. Trimming removed 2 bases from V and 8 bases from J; junction bases left unmatched: 2. Germline CDR1 and CDR2: MRHNA and SNTAGT. The CDR3 is made up of 13 amino acids.

The chain carries TRBV9 and TRBJ1-4; tentatively, D is TRBD1 (5 bases). V dropped 4 bases and J dropped 8 bases, with 18 bases sitting between them. This CDR3 is 15 amino acids long. Germline CDR1 reads SGDLS; CDR2 reads YYNGEE. The CDR3 loop is CASSPSGGNGEKLFF. The CDR3 DNA follows: TGTGCCAGCAGCCCCAGCGGGGGGAACGGGGAAAAACTGTTTTTT.

The chain links TRBV6-5 to TRBJ1-4; the match to TRBD1 covers 11 bases. The length of the CDR3 is 13 residues. The V and J ends lost 6 bases and 7 bases, in that order; junction bases with no gene match: 1. Germline V gene lookup returns CDR1 MNHEY and CDR2 SVGAGI. This CDR3 is CASSGTGGEKLFF. The CDR3 region has the DNA TGTGCCAGCAGCGGGACAGGGGGTGAAAAACTGTTTTTT.

The chain combines TRBV11-2 with TRBJ1-1; unclear D gene. This CDR3 spans 12 amino acids. From germline, CDR1 is SGHAT and CDR2 FQNNGV. Trimming left V 0 bases short and J 6 bases short, with 5 bases between. CDR3 sequence: CASSLDGAEAFF. The CDR3 DNA reads as TGTGCCAGCAGCTTAGACGGAGCTGAAGCTTTCTTT.

The chain carries TRBV7-9 and TRBJ2-1; 10 bases line up with TRBD2. The germline gives CDR1 SEHNR, CDR2 FQNEAQ (reference sequence). The trim removed 7 bases at V and 3 bases at J, leaving 15 bases unmatched. The CDR3 runs 18 residues. The CDR3 nucleotides read TGTGCCAGCATCGGGGAGGGACGGAGGACTAGCGGCTACAATGAGCAGTTCTTC. Its translation: CASIGEGRRTSGYNEQFF.

The chain uses TRBV18 and TRBJ2-1; perhaps TRBD2 as D (5 bases). This CDR3 region has 16 residues. Germline V gene data show CDR1 as KGHSH and CDR2 as LQKENI. Trimming cost V 3 bases and J 2 bases, with 14 bases left between them. This chain's CDR3 is CASSPGLESTYNEQFF. CDR3 sequence (DNA): TGTGCCAGCTCACCTGGACTGGAAAGTACCTACAATGAGCAGTTCTTC.

The chain combines TRBV5-1 with TRBJ1-4, with 10 bases identical to TRBD1. V lost 2 bases and J lost 1; bases outside the gene matches: 11. The CDR3 loop spans 19 amino acids. Germline V gene sequence: CDR1 SGHRS, CDR2 YFSETQ. CDR3 in DNA: TGCGCCAGCAGCTTAAAAAGGACAGGGGGAGAGATAACTAATGAAAAACTGTTTTTT. This gives the protein CASSLKRTGGEITNEKLFF.

This clone was counted a single time. The chain uses TRBV10-3 and TRBJ2-3; 10 positions match TRBD2. The CDR3 loop spans 14 amino acids. After removal of 8 bases from V and 5 bases from J, the junction contained 7 bases not matched to a gene. CDR1 ENHRY and CDR2 SYGVKD come from the germline V gene. Here the CDR3 reads CAIHEAGGKDTQYF. CDR3 nucleotide sequence: TGTGCCATCCACGAAGCGGGAGGGAAAGATACGCAGTATTTT.

This clone is a singleton in its sample. The rearrangement links TRBV13 to TRBJ1-2; possible D gene TRBD1, 5 bases. The CDR3 is 15 residues long. Germline lookup yields CDR1 PRHDT and CDR2 FYEKMQ (reference sequence). V was shortened by 3 bases and J by 3 bases, with 14 bases between the two germline ends. The DNA of the CDR3 is TGTGCCAGCAGCTTCCCCCGGGGGGAGGACTATGGCTACACCTTC. Translating gives CASSFPRGEDYGYTF.

The rearrangement uses TRBV29-1 and TRBJ1-1, with a weak D call TRBD1 (5 bases). V was trimmed by 1 base and J by 1 base, leaving 7 bases between them. CDR1 and CDR2 (germline): SQVTM, ANQGSEA. The CDR3 is made up of 13 amino acids. Here the CDR3 DNA reads TGCAGCGTTGAAGCCAGGGCGAACACTGAAGCTTTCTTT. Translating it yields CSVEARANTEAFF.

In this sample, this clone turned up once. The genes are TRBV4-3 and TRBJ2-1, with TRBD2 matching 9 bases. The germline V gene encodes CDR1 LGHNA and CDR2 YSLEER. CDR3 length: 17 amino acids. After removal of 2 bases from V and 4 bases from J, the junction contained 9 bases not matched to a gene. The CDR3 coding sequence is TGCGCCAGCAGCCAACTCTACCTAGCGGGAACTTACAATGAGCAGTTCTTC. This translates into CASSQLYLAGTYNEQFF.